A selection of T cell receptor beta chains follows, all from one sample in a study of T cells in tumors after PD-1 blockade. Clones were read by immunoSEQ multiplex PCR, and TCRdb kept only the in-frame ones, dropping some. Counted here are approximately 2,000 clones, just under 70% occurring once; the ten biggest clones make up approximately 16%. Material: tumor tissue, obtained before anti-PD-1 treatment. The origin of the receptors is a human donor with basal cell carcinoma. Each CDR3 is given with its conserved first and last residue. Fields, in order: D gene, J gene, clone size, V gene, CDR3 protein, CDR3 DNA. The D gene is left open where the match is weak. Not every row has a clone size; where given, it reads once, few, many or a size class.

>-|TRBJ1-3|-|TRBV6-1
CASSVLLPQGMSGNTIYF
TGTGCCAGCAGTGTCCTTTTACCACAGGGAATGTCTGGAAACACCATATATTTT
>-|TRBJ1-4|-|TRBV25-1
CASSETSGWGEKLFF
TGTGCCAGCAGTGAAACTTCGGGGTGGGGGGAAAAACTGTTTTTT
>-|TRBJ1-1|-|TRBV27
CASKVFSFSRTGSGAEAFF
TGTGCCAGCAAAGTATTCTCGTTTTCTAGAACAGGGTCGGGGGCTGAAGCTTTCTTT
>TRBD1|TRBJ1-2|large|TRBV28
CASSAPGTGNYGYTF
TGTGCCAGCAGTGCCCCCGGGACAGGCAACTATGGCTACACCTTC
>TRBD1|TRBJ2-1|-|TRBV7-9
CASSLEKDRVGGNEQFF
TGTGCCAGCAGCTTAGAAAAGGACAGGGTCGGGGGCAATGAGCAGTTCTTC
>-|TRBJ1-1|-|TRBV27
CASSPGGNTEAFF
TGTGCCAGCAGCCCCGGGGGGAACACTGAAGCTTTCTTT
>TRBD2|TRBJ2-7|-|TRBV5-1
CASSPGLTTYEQYF
TGCGCCAGCAGCCCGGGACTAACAACCTACGAGCAGTACTTC
>-|TRBJ2-1|-|TRBV9
CASSQEGEAAINEQFF
TGTGCCAGCAGCCAAGAGGGGGAGGCTGCAATTAATGAGCAGTTCTTC
>-|TRBJ1-4|-|TRBV10-1
CSNELANEKLFF
TGCTCAAACGAGTTGGCTAATGAAAAACTGTTTTTT
>TRBD2|TRBJ2-7|-|TRBV15
CATSTRTSGSEQYF
TGTGCCACCAGCACGCGGACTAGCGGGAGCGAGCAGTACTTC
>-|TRBJ2-2|few|TRBV18
CASSPPGAGRNTGELFF
TGTGCCAGCTCACCACCGGGTGCTGGACGCAACACCGGGGAGCTGTTTTTT
>-|TRBJ2-5|large|TRBV7-6
CASSLRRRETQYF
TGTGCCAGCAGCCTCAGGCGTCGGGAGACCCAGTACTTC
>-|TRBJ1-1|-|TRBV6-6
CASSYSAGAESTEAFF
TGTGCCAGCAGTTACTCTGCAGGGGCGGAGAGCACTGAAGCTTTCTTT
>-|TRBJ2-3|-|TRBV2
CASSETQRSTDTQYF
TGTGCCAGCAGTGAAACCCAGCGGAGCACAGATACGCAGTATTTT
>-|TRBJ2-7|once|TRBV3-1/TRBV3-2
CASSHKGITYEQYF
TGTGCCAGCAGCCACAAGGGGATAACCTACGAGCAGTACTTC
>-|TRBJ2-7|-|TRBV7-8
CASSPRSEQYF
TGTGCCAGCAGCCCAAGATCCGAGCAGTACTTC
>-|TRBJ1-3|-|TRBV4-3
CASSQVGGSSGNTIYF
TGCGCCAGCAGCCAGGTGGGGGGAAGCTCTGGAAACACCATATATTTT
>-|TRBJ1-1|once|TRBV27
CASRPRQNGISEAFF
TGTGCCAGCAGACCTCGACAGAATGGTATTAGTGAAGCTTTCTTT
>-|TRBJ2-3|-|TRBV7-2
CASSVFSGRTDTQYF
TGTGCCAGCAGCGTTTTTAGCGGCCGCACAGATACGCAGTATTTT
>-|TRBJ1-5|large|TRBV11-2
CASSLDSLSGTQNQPQHF
TGTGCCAGCAGCTTAGATTCTCTCTCCGGGACGCAAAATCAGCCCCAGCATTTT
>-|TRBJ2-1|-|TRBV7-9
CASSAGIDGFF
TGTGCCAGCAGCGCCGGCATAGATGGGTTCTTC
>TRBD2|TRBJ2-5|few|TRBV29-1
CSVGGLVETQYF
TGCAGCGTTGGGGGACTAGTAGAGACCCAGTACTTC
>-|TRBJ2-3|-|TRBV29-1
CSVRLQTDTQYF
TGCAGCGTAAGACTTCAGACAGATACGCAGTATTTT
>-|TRBJ2-7|once|TRBV7-6
CARGGFEGWAYEQYF
TGTGCCAGAGGGGGGTTCGAGGGATGGGCCTACGAGCAGTACTTC